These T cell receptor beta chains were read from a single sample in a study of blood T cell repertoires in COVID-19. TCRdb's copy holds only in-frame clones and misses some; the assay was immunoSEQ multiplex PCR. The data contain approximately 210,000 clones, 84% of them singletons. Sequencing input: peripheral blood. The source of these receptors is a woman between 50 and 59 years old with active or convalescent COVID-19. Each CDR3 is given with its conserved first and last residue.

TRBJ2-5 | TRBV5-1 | CASSSLLAGMETQYF
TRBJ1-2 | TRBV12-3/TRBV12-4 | CASRPTGANGYTF
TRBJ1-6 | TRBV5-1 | CASSLWQRVNSPLHF
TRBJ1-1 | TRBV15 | CATRYDRVITEAFF
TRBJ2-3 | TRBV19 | CASSPPGRARADTQYF
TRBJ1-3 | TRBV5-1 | CASSRDSGWGNTIYF
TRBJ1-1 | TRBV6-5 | CASSYSFSSEAFF
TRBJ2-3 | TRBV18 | CASSPLSSGATDTQYF
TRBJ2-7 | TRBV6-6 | CASQRTGGYEQYF
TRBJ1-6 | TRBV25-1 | CASSERGSYNSPLHF
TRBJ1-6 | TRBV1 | CTSSLSPLVMDSPLHF
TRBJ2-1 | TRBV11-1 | CASSYQRGEVEQFF
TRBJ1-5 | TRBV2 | CASKGQSNQPQHF
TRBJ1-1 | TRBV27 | CASSLKETAPAEAFF
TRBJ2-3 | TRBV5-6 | CASSLFERSSTDTQYF
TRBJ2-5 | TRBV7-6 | CASSLGTGGSETQYF
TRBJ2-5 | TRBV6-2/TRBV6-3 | CASSQQDRETQYF
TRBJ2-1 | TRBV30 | CAWSGTSGKGNEQFF
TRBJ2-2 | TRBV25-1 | CASSPVAGNTGELFF
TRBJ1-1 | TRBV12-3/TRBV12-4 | CASSLPGGEAFF
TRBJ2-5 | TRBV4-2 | CASSQDSGDGQETQYF
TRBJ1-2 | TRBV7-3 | CASSQSHGVRGYTF
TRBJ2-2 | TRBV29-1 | CSVSAGELFF
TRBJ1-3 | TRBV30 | CAWSVGAGNTIYF
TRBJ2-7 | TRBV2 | CASTSAYEQYF
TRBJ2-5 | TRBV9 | CASSVAGQGTQYF
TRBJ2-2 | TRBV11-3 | CASSLAGAGAGELFF
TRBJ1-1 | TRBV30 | CAWRMTGNTEAFF
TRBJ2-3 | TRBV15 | CATSRERDRGTDTQYF